The present T cell receptor (beta chain) was sequenced within a study of vaccination and CD4 T cells after COVID-19. CDR1 is LGHNA, CDR2 YSLEER, per germline. The V gene end was trimmed by 4 bases and the J gene end by 2 bases; junction bases not matched to a gene: 8. The CDR3 runs 18 residues. About this clonotype itself: Its specificity is not known.

Treatment reported: approximately 9-day PBMC culture with coronavirus spike peptide pools or control peptides (ViraFEST assay). ViraFEST used peptide pools to expand antigen-specific T cells, then sequenced TCRs. Sequencing of DNA taken from cultured CD4+ T cells relied on the Oncomine TCR Beta short-read assay. Scientists extracted genomic DNA from CD4+ T cells grown in culture. TCRdb re-derived calls from the PCR reads in MiXCR, one entry per CDR3 protein. The table lists about 14,000 distinct CDR3 sequences, roughly 57% of them singletons. Sequencing was performed on CD4+ T cells from blood, cultured in vitro. The J gene is TRBJ2-6, the V gene TRBV4-3; 10 bases are a match to TRBD2. The clonotype originates from a human donor who had recovered from COVID-19. The CDR3 nucleotides are TGCGCCAGCAGCCTAGCCGGGACTAGCGTCACTGGGGCCAACGTCCTGACTTTC. Translation: CASSLAGTSVTGANVLTF.